These 9 T cell receptor beta chains originate from one sample sequenced in a study of Tregs in tolerant kidney transplant recipients (dated by TCRdb to the late 2010s). To prepare the library, the immunoSEQ multiplex PCR assay was applied. This immuneACCESS table, as held by TCRdb, lists in-frame sequences with V and J called but not all clones. Of the missing ones, under half trace to an unresolved V gene in checked studies; the others have no known cause. This sample is represented by roughly 17,000 clones; about four fifths of them were singletons. The top ten clonotypes cover 2% to 3% of the sample. Sequenced sample: Tregs from blood. The receptors here all came from a human donor in good health.

The gene calls are TRBV19 and TRBJ2-2, with D tentatively TRBD1 (5 bases). With 2 bases removed from V and 4 bases from J, the gap between germline ends came to 5 bases. There are 13 residues in the CDR3. CDR1 is LNHDA and CDR2 is SQIVND in the germline V gene (reference sequence). The CDR3 DNA follows: TGTGCCAGTAGTATAAGGGGCACCGGGGAGCTGTTTTTT. Protein: CASSIRGTGELFF.

V is TRBV30 and J is TRBJ1-2; D is perhaps TRBD1 (6 bases). The CDR3 spans 14 residues. Germline CDR1 GTSNPN, CDR2 SVGIG (reference sequence). V was clipped by 1 base and J by 4 bases, with 13 bases between them. This CDR3 is CAWSDIQGFYGYTF. The CDR3 DNA is TGTGCCTGGAGTGATATTCAGGGGTTCTATGGCTACACCTTC.

The chain links TRBV2 to TRBJ2-7, with D possibly TRBD1 on 5 matching bases. The CDR3 is 12 residues long. Germline CDR1 reads SNHLY; CDR2 reads FYNNEI. Trimming left V 5 bases short and J 4 bases short, with 9 bases between. The CDR3, as DNA: TGTGCCAGCAGTAGACAGTCTTACGAGCAGTACTTC. This gives the protein CASSRQSYEQYF.

V is TRBV7-2 and J is TRBJ2-2; TRBD2 agrees at 8 bases. This CDR3 comprises 15 residues. CDR1 is SGHTA and CDR2 is FQGNSA in the germline V gene. V gave up 5 bases and J gave up 5 bases; unmatched junction bases: 7. The CDR3: CASSPGRGGTGELFF. CDR3 coding DNA: TGTGCCAGCAGCCCCGGACGGGGGGGAACCGGGGAGCTGTTTTTT.

The chain has TRBV6-6 and TRBJ2-6, with TRBD2 as a possible D gene (5 bases). The germline V gene encodes CDR1 MNHNY and CDR2 SVGAGI (reference sequence). The CDR3 covers 16 residues. Trimming left V 10 bases short and J 0 bases short, with 16 bases between. The chain's CDR3 is CATPREGSSGANVLTF. CDR3 sequence (DNA): TGTGCCACCCCCAGAGAGGGAAGCTCTGGGGCCAACGTCCTGACTTTC.

The J gene is TRBJ1-1, the V gene TRBV18; TRBD1 is a possible D gene (5 bases). Germline CDR1 and CDR2: KGHSH and LQKENI. This CDR3 region has 17 residues. The V gene lost 4 bases and the J gene lost 0 bases, with 18 bases spanning the gap. The CDR3 spells CASSLSGKGVMNTEAFF. CDR3 nucleotides: TGTGCCAGCTCACTCTCAGGGAAAGGGGTCATGAACACTGAAGCTTTCTTT.

The gene calls are TRBV6-5 and TRBJ1-5; no clear D gene. The CDR3 covers 13 residues. V was trimmed by 7 bases and J by 4 bases, leaving 11 bases between them. CDR1 and CDR2 from the germline V gene are MNHEY and SVGAGI. The CDR3: CASKPGRNQPQHF. CDR3 nucleotide sequence: TGTGCCAGCAAACCGGGAAGGAATCAGCCCCAGCATTTT.

CDR3 DNA sequence: TGTGCCAGTAGTATACTAGACAGAAGCAATCAGCCCCAGCATTTT. It translates to CASSILDRSNQPQHF. This rearrangement joins TRBV19 to TRBJ1-5; a possible D gene is TRBD1 (5 bases). The CDR3 covers 15 residues. Germline-derived CDR1 and CDR2 are LNHDA and SQIVND (reference sequence). V was clipped by 2 bases and J by 1 base, with 9 bases between them.

The genes are TRBV13 and TRBJ1-6; TRBD1 agrees at 8 bases. The CDR3 has 14 residues. Germline CDR1 and CDR2: PRHDT and FYEKMQ (reference sequence). V lost 8 bases and J lost 7; bases outside the gene matches: 7. This chain's CDR3 is CASRPTGENSPLHF. CDR3 nucleotide sequence: TGTGCCAGCCGACCGACAGGGGAAAATTCACCCCTCCACTTT.